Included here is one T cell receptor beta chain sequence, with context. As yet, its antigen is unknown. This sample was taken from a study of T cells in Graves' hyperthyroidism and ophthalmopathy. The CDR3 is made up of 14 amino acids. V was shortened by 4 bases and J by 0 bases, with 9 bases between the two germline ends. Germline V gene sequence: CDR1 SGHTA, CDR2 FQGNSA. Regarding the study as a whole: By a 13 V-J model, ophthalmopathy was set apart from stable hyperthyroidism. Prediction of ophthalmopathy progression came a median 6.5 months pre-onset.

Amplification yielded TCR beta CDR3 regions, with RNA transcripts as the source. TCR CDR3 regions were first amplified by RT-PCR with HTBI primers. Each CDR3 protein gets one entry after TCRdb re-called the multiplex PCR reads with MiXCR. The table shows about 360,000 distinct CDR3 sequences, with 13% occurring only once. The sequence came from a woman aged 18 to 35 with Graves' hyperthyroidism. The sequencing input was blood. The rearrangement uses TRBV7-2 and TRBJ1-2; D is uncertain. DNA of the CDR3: TGTGCCAGCAGCTCGTGGGGAGCTAACTATGGCTACACCTTC. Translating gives CASSSWGANYGYTF.